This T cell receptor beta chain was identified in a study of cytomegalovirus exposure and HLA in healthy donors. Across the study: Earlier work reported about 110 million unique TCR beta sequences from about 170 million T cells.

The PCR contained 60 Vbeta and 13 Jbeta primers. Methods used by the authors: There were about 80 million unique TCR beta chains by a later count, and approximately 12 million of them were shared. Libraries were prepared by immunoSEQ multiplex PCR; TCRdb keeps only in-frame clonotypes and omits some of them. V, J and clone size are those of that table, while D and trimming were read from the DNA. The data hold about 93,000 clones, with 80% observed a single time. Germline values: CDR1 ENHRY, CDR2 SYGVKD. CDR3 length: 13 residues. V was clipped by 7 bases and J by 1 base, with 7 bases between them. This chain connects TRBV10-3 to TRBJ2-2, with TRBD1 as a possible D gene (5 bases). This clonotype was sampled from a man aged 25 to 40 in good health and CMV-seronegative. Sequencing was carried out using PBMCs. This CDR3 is CAIKQENTGELFF. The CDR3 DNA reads TGTGCCATCAAACAGGAGAACACCGGGGAGCTGTTTTTT.